Included here is one TCR beta chain sequence, with context. What it recognizes is unknown. This sample is part of a study of shared clonotypes between healthy human individuals. Study in general: Each donor's CD8 memory used one plate, CD8 naive two, each CD4 subset three.

The CDR3 has 18 residues. CD45RO-negative, CCR7-selected cells formed the naive CD8 fraction, which excluded terminally differentiated effector memory CD45RA+ cells. Points from the study as a whole: Genetic and exposure-history diversity was limited by the small donor number.

Repertoires were generated with immunoSEQ multiplex PCR, while TCRdb's copy carries only in-frame clones and drops some. The repertoire consists of under 2,000,000 clones, with over 85% occurring once and the leading ten covering roughly 1%. This clonotype was obtained from a young man in good health. Sequenced sample: naive CD8+ T cells sorted from blood. The chain combines TRBV21-1 with TRBJ2-7; the tabulated D call, TRBD2, remains unverified against the DNA. TRBV21-1 is listed as a pseudogene. DNA of the CDR3: TGTGCCAGCAGCATATCAAGTGGAGAGGGTGAGGGTTTGAACGAGCAGTACTTC. Translation: CASSISSGEGEGLNEQYF.